A selection of T cell receptor beta chains follows, all from one sample in a study of PD-1 blockade in classical Hodgkin lymphoma. TCRdb's copy holds only in-frame clones and misses some; the assay was immunoSEQ multiplex PCR. The repertoire holds fewer than 15,000 clones, about four fifths seen once, with about a quarter in the top ten. Specimen: peripheral blood mononuclear cells (PBMCs), collected at baseline. These receptors were collected from a human donor with classical Hodgkin lymphoma. CDR3s leave out the opening cysteine and the closing phenylalanine or tryptophan.

J,V,CDR3
TRBJ1-5,TRBV7-9,ASSHYSSANQPQH
TRBJ2-2,TRBV6-5,ASSEGPTGELF
TRBJ1-4,TRBV7-9,ASGTFASGEKLF
TRBJ1-1,TRBV5-1,ASSSRTGGSTEAF
TRBJ1-3,TRBV7-2,ASSLVGSGNTIY
TRBJ2-3,TRBV7-9,ASSLEAGADTQY
TRBJ2-2,TRBV6-4,ASSVNLGGSGELF
TRBJ1-2,TRBV19,ASSVHMVTNYGYT
TRBJ2-3,TRBV5-1,ASSSLAGDTDTQY
TRBJ1-6,TRBV27,ASRGPEPSYNSPLH
TRBJ1-1,TRBV18,ASSPFESVLNTEAF
TRBJ2-7,TRBV28,ASMSYEGYEQY
TRBJ1-4,TRBV11-2,ASSLGQGRNEKLF
TRBJ1-1,TRBV11-3,ASSSGPNTEAF
TRBJ2-5,TRBV7-2,ASSSAGAQETQY
TRBJ1-5,TRBV28,ASSSAGDPVQPQH
TRBJ2-1,TRBV11-2,ASSLIGNEQF
TRBJ1-2,TRBV7-2,ASSIEGGGLYGYT
TRBJ1-4,TRBV6-5,ASSYSALGTNEKLF
TRBJ1-2,TRBV5-1,ASSWTGVVGYT
TRBJ2-7,TRBV5-1,ASSLVEGRAYEQY
TRBJ1-2,TRBV14,ASSQVGGYGYT
TRBJ2-7,TRBV7-3,ASSPHGGRGDEQY
TRBJ2-7,TRBV2,ASSGPKGRNSYEQY
TRBJ2-6,TRBV5-4,ASSLLLGQLSSGANVLT
TRBJ2-5,TRBV7-2,ASSIAGEIQETQY
TRBJ2-6,TRBV9,ASSAKPPGDSGANVLT
TRBJ1-6,TRBV5-4,ASSRQGTYNSPLH
TRBJ1-2,TRBV5-1,ASSLNREIPNYGYT
TRBJ1-5,TRBV5-4,ASSLGGQFNQPQH
NA,TRBV7-2,ASSPSGGASYEQY
TRBJ2-3,TRBV11-2,ASSLVGARRSTDTQY
TRBJ1-5,TRBV5-4,ASSRTGDSNQPQH
TRBJ1-2,TRBV5-4,ASSPPGQTNGYT
TRBJ1-1,TRBV6-5,ASSYSSLMNTEAF
TRBJ2-1,TRBV6-5,ASTSGLNNEQF
TRBJ1-5,TRBV7-2,ASSPRVGGQPQH
TRBJ2-1,TRBV19,ASSRAGPYNEQF
TRBJ2-3,TRBV5-1,ASSLAGGPEDTQY
TRBJ1-2,TRBV7-2,ASSLGTAQPHMHIYGYT
TRBJ2-7,TRBV19,ASSRPGSYEQY
TRBJ2-4,TRBV18,ASSPTDATGSKNIQY
TRBJ2-1,TRBV27,ASSLGKLARNEQF
TRBJ1-1,TRBV30,AWSVGGGEAF
TRBJ1-5,TRBV6-1,ASSEAGQGIHSNQPQH
TRBJ1-2,TRBV5-1,ASRTGTGGGYGYT
TRBJ1-2,TRBV1,TSSQDQSVNYGYT
TRBJ1-4,TRBV18,ASSPRSSNEKLF
TRBJ1-1,TRBV19,ASSEAPQGLNTEAF
TRBJ2-1,TRBV9,ASSVASYNEQF
TRBJ1-2,TRBV18,ASSPNLDLGYT
TRBJ2-2,TRBV11-2,ASSLTGATGELF
TRBJ1-3,TRBV30,AWTPVGNSGNTIY
TRBJ2-2,TRBV18,ASSPSGGYTGELF
TRBJ2-4,TRBV5-1,ASSPSDQNIQY
TRBJ2-3,TRBV11-1,ASSLPRQGRGSDTQY
TRBJ1-3,TRBV2,ASRWGAENTIY
TRBJ2-7,TRBV2,ASKGPGLTYEQY
TRBJ1-4,TRBV10-3,AIARFPFNEKLF
TRBJ2-4,TRBV15,ATSRDLRARGENIQY